This TCR beta chain is drawn from a study of OX40 agonist ivuxolimab in advanced cancers. The timepoints at which blood was sampled were baseline, cycle 4 day 1, and cycle 7 day 1. This clone came up a few times. Other DNA sequences of this sample code for an identical CDR3. Libraries were prepared by immunoSEQ multiplex PCR; TCRdb keeps only in-frame clonotypes and omits some of them. The sample shows more than 60,000 clones, about 86% of them seen only once. The V gene's germline CDR1 is SGHRS and CDR2 YFSETQ. The germline V and J ends were trimmed by 0 bases and 2 bases, with 12 bases remaining between them. CDR3 length: 16 amino acids.

The gene calls are TRBV5-1 and TRBJ1-3; D is unclear. This TCR was sampled from an adult with an advanced solid tumor such as melanoma, head and neck, liver or kidney cancer. The input for sequencing was CD4+ or CD8+ T cells sorted from blood, taken in a trial of the OX40 agonist ivuxolimab. The CDR3 DNA is TGCGCCAGCAGCTTGGCCCCGGGTATGCCTGGAAACACCATATATTTT. Translated: CASSLAPGMPGNTIYF. The full variable domain, completed using reference TRBV5-1 and TRBJ1-3, is KAGVTQTPRYLIKTRGQQVTLSCSPISGHRSVSWYQQTPGQGLQFLFEYFSETQRNKGNFPGRFSGRQFSNSRSEMNVSTLELGDSALYLCASSLAPGMPGNTIYFGEGSWLTVV.